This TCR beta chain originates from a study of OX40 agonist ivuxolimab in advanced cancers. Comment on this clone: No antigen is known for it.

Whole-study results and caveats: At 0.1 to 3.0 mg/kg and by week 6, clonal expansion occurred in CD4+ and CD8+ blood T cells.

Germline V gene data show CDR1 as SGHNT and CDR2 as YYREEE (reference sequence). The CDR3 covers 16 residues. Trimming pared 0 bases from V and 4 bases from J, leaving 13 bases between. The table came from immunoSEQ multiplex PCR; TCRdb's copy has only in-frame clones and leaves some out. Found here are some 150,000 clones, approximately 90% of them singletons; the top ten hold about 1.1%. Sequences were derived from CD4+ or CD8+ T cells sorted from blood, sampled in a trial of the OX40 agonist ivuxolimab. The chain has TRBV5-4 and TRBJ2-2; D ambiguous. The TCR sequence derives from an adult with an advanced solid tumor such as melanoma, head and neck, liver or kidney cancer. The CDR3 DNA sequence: TGTGCCAGCAGCTTGGATCGTCAGATAATCACCGGGGAGCTGTTTTTT. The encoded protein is CASSLDRQIITGELFF.